This T cell receptor beta chain came from a study of post-analysis software for immune sequencing data. Whole-study findings and limits: In patients, five or six TRBV segments were more frequent than in controls, with TRBV5-6, TRBV5-1 and TRBV20-1 among them.

As concerns this clonotype: Its antigen is not identified.

Built from TCR beta cDNA, the libraries had unique molecular identifiers in them. TCRdb re-called the PCR reads with MiXCR, one entry per CDR3 protein. The data contain about 160,000 distinct CDR3 sequences, 30% to 45% of them singletons. The ends lost 0 bases at V and 6 bases at J; junction bases unmatched: 6. This CDR3 comprises 15 residues. The V gene's germline CDR1 is SGDLS and CDR2 YYNGEE. Here the sequenced sample was blood, taken after autologous hematopoietic stem cell transplantation. This clonotype was obtained from a girl between 10 and 17 years old with multiple sclerosis. The chain carries TRBV9 and TRBJ2-3; TRBD2 agrees at 8 bases. The CDR3 DNA is TGTGCCAGCAGCGTAGAGGCGGGAGGCAAGGATACGCAGTATTTT. Residues: CASSVEAGGKDTQYF.